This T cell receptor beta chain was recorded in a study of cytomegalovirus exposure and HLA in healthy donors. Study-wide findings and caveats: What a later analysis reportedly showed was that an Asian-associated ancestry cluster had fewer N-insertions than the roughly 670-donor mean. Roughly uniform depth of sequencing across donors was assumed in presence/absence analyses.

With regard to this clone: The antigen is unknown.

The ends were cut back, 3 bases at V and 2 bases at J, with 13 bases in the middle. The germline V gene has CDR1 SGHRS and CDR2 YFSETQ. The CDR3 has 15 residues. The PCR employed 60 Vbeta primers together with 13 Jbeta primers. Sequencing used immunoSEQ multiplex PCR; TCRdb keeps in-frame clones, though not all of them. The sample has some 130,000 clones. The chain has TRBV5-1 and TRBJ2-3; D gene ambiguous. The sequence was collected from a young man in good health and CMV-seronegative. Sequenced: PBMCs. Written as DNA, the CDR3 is TGCGCCAGCAGCTCGTTACTACCGACCACAGATACGCAGTATTTT. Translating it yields CASSSLLPTTDTQYF.